Listed here are 11 T cell receptor beta chains from one sample, sequenced in a study of Graves' ophthalmopathy and Graves' hyperthyroidism. RNA served as the template for amplifying TCR beta CDR3 regions. An initial RT-PCR round employing HTBI primers preceded a second-round multiplex PCR. TCRdb recomputed calls from the multiplex PCR reads with MiXCR, one row per CDR3 protein. This sample has 200,000 to 250,000 distinct CDR3 sequences, with around a fifth found just once. The sample comprised peripheral blood. The source is a woman aged 45-60 years with Graves' ophthalmopathy.

There are many counts of this clonotype. The chain employs TRBV20-1 and TRBJ2-5; 10 bases are a match to TRBD1. The CDR3 is 13 residues long. V was clipped by 6 bases and J by 4 bases; unmatched bases: 5. Germline-derived CDR1 and CDR2 are DFQATT and SNEGSKA (reference sequence). The CDR3 loop is CSAPGQGRETQYF. The CDR3 nucleotides read TGCAGTGCACCGGGACAGGGGCGAGAGACCCAGTACTTC.

This clonotype was seen at least ten times. V is TRBV7-2 and J is TRBJ2-7; D is possibly TRBD1 (6 bases). CDR1 is SGHTA, CDR2 FQGNSA, per germline. There are 15 residues in the CDR3. The V gene lost 6 bases and the J gene lost 2 bases, with 17 bases spanning the gap. The CDR3 nucleotides are TGTGCCAGCAGTCCGGACAGAAGACTAACCTACGAGCAGTACTTC. It encodes CASSPDRRLTYEQYF.

This clonotype was detected only a few times. The junction and the germline gene differ at one end; a read error may be behind it. This chain uses TRBV11-2 with TRBJ2-7; a possible D gene is TRBD1 (6 bases). Per the germline V gene, CDR1 is SGHAT and CDR2 is FQNNGV. The CDR3 extends over 16 amino acids. DNA of the CDR3: TGTGCCAGCAGCTTAGATGGGGACACCGGCTCCTCCGAGCAGTACTTC. Protein sequence: CASSLDGDTGSSEQYF. Combining the CDR3 with reference TRBV11-2 and TRBJ2-7 gives the whole variable domain EAGVAQSPRYKIIEKRQSVAFWCNPISGHATLYWYQQILGQGPKLLIQFQNNGVVDDSQLPKDRFSAERLKGVDSTLKIQPAKLEDSAVYLCASSLDGDTGSSEQYFGPGTRLTVT.

This clonotype was seen ten or more times. This chain uses TRBV29-1 with TRBJ1-2; 9 nucleotides align to TRBD1. Trimming cost V 4 bases and J 3 bases; bases outside gene matches: 0. CDR3 length equals 12 residues. From germline, CDR1 is SQVTM and CDR2 ANQGSEA. The CDR3 coding sequence is TGCAGCGTTGGGGACAGGGACTATGGCTACACCTTC. This translates into CSVGDRDYGYTF.

Points on this clonotype: This sequence may be a read error, since a much larger clone differs from it by one base. The chain links TRBV20-1 to TRBJ2-2; maybe TRBD2 (6 bases). Germline V lookup: CDR1 DFQATT, CDR2 SNEGSKA (reference sequence). Trimming left V 4 bases short and J 3 bases short, with 15 bases between. The CDR3 has 15 amino acids. The CDR3 sequence: CSAKTTSGDTGELFF. In DNA form, the CDR3 reads TGCAGTGCTAAAACCACCTCGGGGGACACCGGGGAGCTGTTTTTT.

This clonotype has ten or more counts. This rearrangement joins TRBV20-1 to TRBJ2-7; 8 positions match TRBD1. Germline V gene sequence: CDR1 DFQATT, CDR2 SNEGSKA (reference sequence). This CDR3 contains 14 residues. V was pared by 4 bases and J by 3 bases, with 8 bases of the junction left unmatched. CDR3 DNA sequence: TGCAGTGCTAAACCCGGGACAGGTTTCTACGAGCAGTACTTC. This sequence encodes CSAKPGTGFYEQYF.

This clonotype was seen ten or more times. CDR3 residues: CASSLFSGRADEQYF. The CDR3 bases are TGTGCCAGCAGTTTATTCAGCGGGAGGGCCGACGAGCAGTACTTC. The V and J genes are TRBV27 and TRBJ2-7; 10 bases match TRBD2. Losses at the gene ends were 1 base for V and 5 bases for J; bases not matched to a gene: 5. The CDR3 covers 15 residues. Germline V gene lookup returns CDR1 MNHEY and CDR2 SMNVEV (reference sequence).

This clonotype appeared many times. This chain links TRBV6-5 with TRBJ1-1; 11 nucleotides match TRBD1. The CDR3 covers 15 residues. J was trimmed by 7 bases and V by 7 bases; bases with no gene match: 11. The germline gives CDR1 MNHEY, CDR2 SVGAGI. The CDR3 bases are TGTGCCAGCAATTTGGACAGGGGGCTTCGTCTTGAAGCTTTCTTT. Its translation: CASNLDRGLRLEAFF.

This clonotype was counted many times. This rearrangement joins TRBV7-2 to TRBJ2-2, with D unclear. The CDR3 is 15 residues long. Germline CDR1 SGHTA, CDR2 FQGNSA. V lost 2 bases and J 1 base, leaving 8 bases between the germline ends. The CDR3 protein is CASSLFGRNTGELFF. The DNA of the CDR3 is TGTGCCAGCAGCTTATTTGGGCGGAACACCGGGGAGCTGTTTTTT.

The chain combines TRBV7-8 with TRBJ1-2, with TRBD1 identical over 9 bases. Germline V lookup: CDR1 SGHVS, CDR2 FQNEAQ. CDR3 length: 13 residues. V was pared by 5 bases and J by 8 bases, with 6 bases of the junction left unmatched. The CDR3 reads CASSRGQGLGYTF. The CDR3 DNA reads as TGTGCCAGCAGCCGGGGACAGGGTCTCGGCTACACCTTC. Full variable domain (outside the CDR3, taken from reference TRBV7-8 and TRBJ1-2): GAGVSQSPRYKVAKRGQDVALRCDPISGHVSLFWYQQALGQGPEFLTYFQNEAQLDKSGLPSDRFFAERPEGSVSTLKIQRTQQEDSAVYLCASSRGQGLGYTFGSGTRLTVV.

This clonotype was detected a few times. The V gene is TRBV2, the J gene TRBJ2-1; possibly TRBD2 for D (6 bases). The CDR3 has 14 residues. Trimming stripped 2 bases from V and 10 bases from J, with 15 bases between. Germline CDR1 and CDR2: SNHLY and FYNNEI. CDR3 region: CASSELWSRGEQFF. Written as DNA, the CDR3 is TGTGCCAGCAGTGAATTGTGGTCCCGGGGGGAGCAGTTCTTC.